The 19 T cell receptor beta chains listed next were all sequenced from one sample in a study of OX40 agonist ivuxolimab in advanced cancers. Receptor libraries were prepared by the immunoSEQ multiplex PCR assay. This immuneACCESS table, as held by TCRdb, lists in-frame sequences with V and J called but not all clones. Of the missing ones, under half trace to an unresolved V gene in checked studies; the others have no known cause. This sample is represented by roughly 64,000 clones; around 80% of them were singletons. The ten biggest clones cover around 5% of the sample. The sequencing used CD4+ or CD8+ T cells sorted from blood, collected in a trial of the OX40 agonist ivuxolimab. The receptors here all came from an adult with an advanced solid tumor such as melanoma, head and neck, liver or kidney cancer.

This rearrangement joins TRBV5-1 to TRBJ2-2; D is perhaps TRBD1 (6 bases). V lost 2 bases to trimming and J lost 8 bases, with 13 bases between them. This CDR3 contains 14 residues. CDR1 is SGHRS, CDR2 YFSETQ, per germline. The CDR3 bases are TGCGCCAGCAGCTTAACTTCAGGGGCAGGGGAGCTGTTTTTT. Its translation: CASSLTSGAGELFF.

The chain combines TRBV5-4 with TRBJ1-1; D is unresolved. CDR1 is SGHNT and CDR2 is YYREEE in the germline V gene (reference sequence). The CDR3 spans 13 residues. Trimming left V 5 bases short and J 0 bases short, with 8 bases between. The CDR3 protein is CASRPQMNTEAFF. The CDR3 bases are TGTGCCAGCAGACCGCAGATGAACACTGAAGCTTTCTTT. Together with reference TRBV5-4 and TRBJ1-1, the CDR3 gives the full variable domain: ETGVTQSPTHLIKTRGQQVTLRCSSQSGHNTVSWYQQALGQGPQFIFQYYREEENGRGNFPPRFSGLQFPNYSSELNVNALELDDSALYLCASRPQMNTEAFFGQGTRLTVV.

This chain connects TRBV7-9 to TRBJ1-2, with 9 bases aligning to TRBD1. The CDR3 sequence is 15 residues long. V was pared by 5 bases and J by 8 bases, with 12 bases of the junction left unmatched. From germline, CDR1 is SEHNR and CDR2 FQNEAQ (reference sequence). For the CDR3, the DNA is TGTGCCAGCAGCACCCAGACAGGGGGAGATGAAGGCTACACCTTC. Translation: CASSTQTGGDEGYTF.

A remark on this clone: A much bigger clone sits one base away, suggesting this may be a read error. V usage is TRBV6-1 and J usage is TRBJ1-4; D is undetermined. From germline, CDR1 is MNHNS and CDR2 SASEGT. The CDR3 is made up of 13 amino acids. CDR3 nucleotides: TGTGCCAGCAGTGAAGGCAGTCATGAAAAACTGCTTTTT. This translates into CASSEGSHEKLLF.

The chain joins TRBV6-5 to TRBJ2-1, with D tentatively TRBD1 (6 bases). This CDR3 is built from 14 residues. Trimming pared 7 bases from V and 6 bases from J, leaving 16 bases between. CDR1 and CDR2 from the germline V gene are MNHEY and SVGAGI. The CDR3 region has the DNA TGTGCCAGCACCAAAGACAGGCATCTCAATGAGCAGTTCTTC. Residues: CASTKDRHLNEQFF.

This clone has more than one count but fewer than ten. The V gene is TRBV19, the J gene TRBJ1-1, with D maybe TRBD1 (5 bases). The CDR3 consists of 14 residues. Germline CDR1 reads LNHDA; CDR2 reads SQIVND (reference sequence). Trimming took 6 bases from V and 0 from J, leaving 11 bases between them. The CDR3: CASRIGGMNTEAFF. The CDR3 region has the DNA TGTGCCAGTAGGATTGGGGGAATGAACACTGAAGCTTTCTTT.

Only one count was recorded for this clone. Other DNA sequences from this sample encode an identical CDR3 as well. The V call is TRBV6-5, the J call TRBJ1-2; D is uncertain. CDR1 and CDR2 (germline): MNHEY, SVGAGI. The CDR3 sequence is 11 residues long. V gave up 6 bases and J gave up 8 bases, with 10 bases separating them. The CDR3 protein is CASSRGGGYTF. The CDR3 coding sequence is TGTGCCAGCAGCCGGGGTGGGGGCTACACCTTC.

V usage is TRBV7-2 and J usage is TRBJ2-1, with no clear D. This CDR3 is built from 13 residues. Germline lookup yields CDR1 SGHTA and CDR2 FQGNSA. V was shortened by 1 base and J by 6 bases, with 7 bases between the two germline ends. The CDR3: CASSLGQSNEQFF. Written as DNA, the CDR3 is TGTGCCAGCAGCTTAGGGCAGTCCAATGAGCAGTTCTTC.

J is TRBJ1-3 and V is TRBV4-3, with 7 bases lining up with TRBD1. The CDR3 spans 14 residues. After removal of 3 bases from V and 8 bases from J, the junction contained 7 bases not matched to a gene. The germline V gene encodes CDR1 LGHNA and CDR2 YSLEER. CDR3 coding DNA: TGCGCCAGCAGCCAGGAGACAGGGACGGACACCATATATTTT. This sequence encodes CASSQETGTDTIYF.

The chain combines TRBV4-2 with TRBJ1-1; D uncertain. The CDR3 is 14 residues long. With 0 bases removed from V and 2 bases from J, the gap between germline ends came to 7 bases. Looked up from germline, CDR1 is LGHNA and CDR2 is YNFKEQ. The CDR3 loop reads CASSQDLSNTEAFF. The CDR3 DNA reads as TGTGCCAGCAGCCAAGATCTTAGTAACACTGAAGCTTTCTTT.

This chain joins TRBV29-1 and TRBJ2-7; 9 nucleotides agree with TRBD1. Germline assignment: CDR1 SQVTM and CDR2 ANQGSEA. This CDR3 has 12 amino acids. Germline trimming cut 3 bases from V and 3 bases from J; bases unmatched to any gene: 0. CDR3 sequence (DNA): TGCAGCGTTGAGGGACAGGGCTACGAGCAGTACTTC. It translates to CSVEGQGYEQYF.

The CDR3 DNA reads TGTGCCAGCAGTGGGGGAAACGAGCAGTACTTC. Protein: CASSGGNEQYF. The chain has TRBV25-1 and TRBJ2-7; D uncertain. Trimming pared 4 bases from V and 5 bases from J, leaving 6 bases between. This CDR3 contains 11 residues. Germline lookup yields CDR1 MGHDK and CDR2 SYGVNS.

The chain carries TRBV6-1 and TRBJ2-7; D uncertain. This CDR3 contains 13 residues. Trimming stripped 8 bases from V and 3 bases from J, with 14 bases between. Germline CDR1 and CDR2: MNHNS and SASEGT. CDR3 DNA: TGTGCCAGCGGGAAGGGAACCATCTACGAGCAGTACTTC. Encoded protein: CASGKGTIYEQYF.

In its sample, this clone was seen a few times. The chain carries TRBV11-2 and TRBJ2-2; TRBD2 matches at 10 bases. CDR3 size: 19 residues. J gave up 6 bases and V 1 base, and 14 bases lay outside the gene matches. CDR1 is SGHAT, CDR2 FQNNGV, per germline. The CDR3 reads CASSLGGRAGGPWPGELFF. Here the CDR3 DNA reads TGTGCCAGCAGCTTAGGGGGCCGAGCGGGGGGGCCTTGGCCCGGGGAGCTGTTTTTT.

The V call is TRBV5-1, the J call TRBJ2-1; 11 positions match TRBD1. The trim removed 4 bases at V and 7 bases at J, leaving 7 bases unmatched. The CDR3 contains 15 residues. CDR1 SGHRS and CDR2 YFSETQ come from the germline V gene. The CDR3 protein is CASSGGQGAMNEQFF. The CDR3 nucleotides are TGCGCCAGCAGCGGAGGACAGGGGGCGATGAATGAGCAGTTCTTC.

This chain's CDR3 is CASMGWSGQHSNQPQHF. In nucleotides, the CDR3 is TGTGCCAGCATGGGTTGGTCCGGACAGCATTCCAATCAGCCCCAGCATTTT. The genes are TRBV28 and TRBJ1-5, with a weak D call TRBD1 (6 bases). V shed 7 bases and J shed 3 bases, with 22 bases lying between them. Per the germline V gene, CDR1 is MDHEN and CDR2 is SYDVKM. The CDR3 length is 17 residues.

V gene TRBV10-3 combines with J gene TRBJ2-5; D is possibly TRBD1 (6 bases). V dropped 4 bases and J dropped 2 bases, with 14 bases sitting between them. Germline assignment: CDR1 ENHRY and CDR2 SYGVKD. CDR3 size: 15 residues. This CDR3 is CAISAQGVGQETQYF. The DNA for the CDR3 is TGTGCCATCAGTGCACAGGGAGTGGGGCAAGAGACCCAGTACTTC.

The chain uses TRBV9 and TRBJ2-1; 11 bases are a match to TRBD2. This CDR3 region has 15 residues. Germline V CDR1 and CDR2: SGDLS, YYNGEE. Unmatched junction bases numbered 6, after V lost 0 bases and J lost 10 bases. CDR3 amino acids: CASSVVSGTSGEQFF. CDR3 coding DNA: TGTGCCAGCAGCGTAGTAAGTGGGACTAGCGGCGAGCAGTTCTTC.

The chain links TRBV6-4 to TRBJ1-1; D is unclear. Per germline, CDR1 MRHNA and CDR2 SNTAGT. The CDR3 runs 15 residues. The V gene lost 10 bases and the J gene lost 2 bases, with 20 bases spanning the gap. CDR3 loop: CATIGAIRLNTEAFF. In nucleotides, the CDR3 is TGTGCCACTATTGGAGCCATCCGATTAAACACTGAAGCTTTCTTT.